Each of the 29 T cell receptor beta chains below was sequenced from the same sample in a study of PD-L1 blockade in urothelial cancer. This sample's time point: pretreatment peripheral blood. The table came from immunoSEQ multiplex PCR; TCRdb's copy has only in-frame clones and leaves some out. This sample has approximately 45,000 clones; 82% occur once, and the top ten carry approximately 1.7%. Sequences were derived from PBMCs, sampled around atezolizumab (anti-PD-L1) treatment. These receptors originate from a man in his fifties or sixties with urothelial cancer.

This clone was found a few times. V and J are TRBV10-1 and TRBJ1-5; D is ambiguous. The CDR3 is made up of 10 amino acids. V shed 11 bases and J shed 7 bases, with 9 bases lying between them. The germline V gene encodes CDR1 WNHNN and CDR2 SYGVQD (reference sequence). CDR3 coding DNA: TGCGCCCCCCTCGAGCAGCCCCAGCATTTT. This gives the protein CAPLEQPQHF.

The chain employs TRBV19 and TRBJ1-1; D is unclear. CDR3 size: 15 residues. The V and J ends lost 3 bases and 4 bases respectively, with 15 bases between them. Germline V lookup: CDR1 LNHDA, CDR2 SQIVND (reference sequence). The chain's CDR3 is CASSINGGIGTEAFF. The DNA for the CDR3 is TGTGCCAGTAGTATCAATGGAGGGATTGGCACTGAAGCTTTCTTT.

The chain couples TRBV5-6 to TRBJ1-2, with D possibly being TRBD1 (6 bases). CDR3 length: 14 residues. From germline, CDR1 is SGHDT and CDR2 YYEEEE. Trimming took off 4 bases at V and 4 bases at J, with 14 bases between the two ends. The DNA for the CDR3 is TGTGCCAGCAGCCGGGGCAGGGGCGGCTATGGCTACACCTTC. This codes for CASSRGRGGYGYTF.

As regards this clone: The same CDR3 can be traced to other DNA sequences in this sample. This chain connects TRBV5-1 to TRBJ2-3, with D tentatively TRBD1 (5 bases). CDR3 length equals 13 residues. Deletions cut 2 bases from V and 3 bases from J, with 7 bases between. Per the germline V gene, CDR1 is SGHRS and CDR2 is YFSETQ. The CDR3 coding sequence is TGCGCCAGCAGCTTCCAGGGAACAGATACGCAGTATTTT. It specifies CASSFQGTDTQYF.

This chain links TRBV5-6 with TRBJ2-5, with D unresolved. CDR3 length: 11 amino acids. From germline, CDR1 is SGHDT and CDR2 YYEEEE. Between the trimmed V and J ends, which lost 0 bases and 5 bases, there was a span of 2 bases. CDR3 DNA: TGTGCCAGCAGCTTGGCTGAGACCCAGTACTTC. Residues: CASSLAETQYF.

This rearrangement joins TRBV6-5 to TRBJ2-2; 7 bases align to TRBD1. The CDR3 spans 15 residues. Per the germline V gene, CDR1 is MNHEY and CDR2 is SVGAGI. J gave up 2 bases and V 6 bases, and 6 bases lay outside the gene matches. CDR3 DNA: TGTGCCAGCAGAACGGGACAGAAAAACACCGGGGAGCTGTTTTTT. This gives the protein CASRTGQKNTGELFF.

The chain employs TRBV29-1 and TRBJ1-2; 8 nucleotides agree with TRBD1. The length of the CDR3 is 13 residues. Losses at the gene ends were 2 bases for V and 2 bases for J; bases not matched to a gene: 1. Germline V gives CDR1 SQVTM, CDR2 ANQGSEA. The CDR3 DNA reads TGCAGCGTTGAAAGGACAGGGAACTATGGCTACACCTTC. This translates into CSVERTGNYGYTF.

CDR3 residues: CASSDRSNAFF. CDR3 nucleotide sequence: TGTGCCAGCAGTGACAGGTCGAACGCTTTCTTT. The chain joins TRBV2 to TRBJ1-1; D call uncertain. The CDR3 is 11 residues long. Between the trimmed V and J ends, which lost 3 bases and 11 bases, there was a span of 10 bases. Germline V lookup: CDR1 SNHLY, CDR2 FYNNEI.

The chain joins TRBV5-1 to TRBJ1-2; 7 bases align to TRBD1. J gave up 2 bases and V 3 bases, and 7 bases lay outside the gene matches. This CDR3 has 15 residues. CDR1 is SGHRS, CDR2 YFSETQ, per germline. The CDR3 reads CASSSPGQLNYGYTF. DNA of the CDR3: TGCGCCAGCAGCTCCCCGGGACAGCTCAACTATGGCTACACCTTC. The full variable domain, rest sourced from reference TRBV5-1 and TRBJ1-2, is KAGVTQTPRYLIKTRGQQVTLSCSPISGHRSVSWYQQTPGQGLQFLFEYFSETQRNKGNFPGRFSGRQFSNSRSEMNVSTLELGDSALYLCASSSPGQLNYGYTFGSGTRLTVV.

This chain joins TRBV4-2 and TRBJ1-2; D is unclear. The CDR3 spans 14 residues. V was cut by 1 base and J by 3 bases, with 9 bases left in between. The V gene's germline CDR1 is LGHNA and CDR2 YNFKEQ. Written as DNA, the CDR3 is TGTGCCAGCAGCCAAGCCCCCGTAGACTATGGCTACACCTTC. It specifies CASSQAPVDYGYTF.

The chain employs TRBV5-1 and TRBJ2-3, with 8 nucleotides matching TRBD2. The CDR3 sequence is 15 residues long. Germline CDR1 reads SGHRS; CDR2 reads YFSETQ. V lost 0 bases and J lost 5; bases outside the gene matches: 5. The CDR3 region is CASSLGLAGGDTQYF. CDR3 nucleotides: TGCGCCAGCAGCTTGGGTCTAGCGGGCGGAGATACGCAGTATTTT.

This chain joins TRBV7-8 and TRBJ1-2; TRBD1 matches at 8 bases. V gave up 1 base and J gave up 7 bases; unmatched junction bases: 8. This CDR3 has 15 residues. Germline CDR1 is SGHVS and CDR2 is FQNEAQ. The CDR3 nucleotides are TGTGCCAGCAGCTTAGTAGGCCAGGGGGCCACTGGCTACACCTTC. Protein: CASSLVGQGATGYTF.

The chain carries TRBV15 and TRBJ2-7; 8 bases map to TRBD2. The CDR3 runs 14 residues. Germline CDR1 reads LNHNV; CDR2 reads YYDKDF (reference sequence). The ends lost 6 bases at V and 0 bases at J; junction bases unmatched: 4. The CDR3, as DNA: TGTGCCACCAGAGCTGCGGGGGGCTCCTACGAGCAGTACTTC. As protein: CATRAAGGSYEQYF. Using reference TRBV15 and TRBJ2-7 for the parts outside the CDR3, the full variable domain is DAMVIQNPRYQVTQFGKPVTLSCSQTLNHNVMYWYQQKSSQAPKLLFHYYDKDFNNEADTPDNFQSRRPNTSFCFLDIRSPGLGDTAMYLCATRAAGGSYEQYFGPGTRLTVT.

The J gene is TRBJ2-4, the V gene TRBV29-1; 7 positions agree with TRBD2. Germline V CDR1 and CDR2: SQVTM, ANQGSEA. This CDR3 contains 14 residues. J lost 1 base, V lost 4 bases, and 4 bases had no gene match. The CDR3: CSVGGGSAKNIQYF. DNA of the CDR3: TGCAGCGTTGGGGGAGGGTCGGCCAAAAACATTCAGTACTTC.

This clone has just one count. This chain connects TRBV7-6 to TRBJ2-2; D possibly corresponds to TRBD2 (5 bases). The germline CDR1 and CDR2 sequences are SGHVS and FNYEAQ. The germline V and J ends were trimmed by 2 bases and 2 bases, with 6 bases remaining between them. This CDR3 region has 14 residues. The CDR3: CASSLSGNTGELFF. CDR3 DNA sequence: TGTGCCAGCAGCTTATCGGGAAACACCGGGGAGCTGTTTTTT.

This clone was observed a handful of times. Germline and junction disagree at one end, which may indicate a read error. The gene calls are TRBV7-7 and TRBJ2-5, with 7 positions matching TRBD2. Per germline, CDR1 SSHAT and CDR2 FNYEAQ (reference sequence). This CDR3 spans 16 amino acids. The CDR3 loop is CASSLAQGGVQETQYF. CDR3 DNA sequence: TGTGCTAGCAGCTTAGCCCAGGGAGGGGTCCAAGAGACCCAGTACTTC. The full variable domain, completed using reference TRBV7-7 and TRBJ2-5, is GAGVSQSPRYKVTKRGQDVTLRCDPISSHATLYWYQQALGQGPEFLTYFNYEAQPDKSGLPSDRFSAERPEGSISTLTIQRTEQRDSAMYRCASSLAQGGVQETQYFGPGTRLLVL.

In DNA form, the CDR3 reads TGTGCCAGCCGGGACAGTTCGAACACCGGGGAGCTGTTTTTT. Its protein product is CASRDSSNTGELFF. The chain links TRBV18 to TRBJ2-2, with 7 bases that match TRBD1. Losses at the gene ends were 8 bases for V and 0 bases for J; bases not matched to a gene: 3. Germline V gene lookup returns CDR1 KGHSH and CDR2 LQKENI. The CDR3 totals 14 residues. Filled out from reference TRBV18 and TRBJ2-2, the complete variable domain reads NAGVMQNPRHLVRRRGQEARLRCSPMKGHSHVYWYRQLPEEGLKFMVYLQKENIIDESGMPKERFSAEFPKEGPSILRIQQVVRGDSAAYFCASRDSSNTGELFFGEGSRLTVL.

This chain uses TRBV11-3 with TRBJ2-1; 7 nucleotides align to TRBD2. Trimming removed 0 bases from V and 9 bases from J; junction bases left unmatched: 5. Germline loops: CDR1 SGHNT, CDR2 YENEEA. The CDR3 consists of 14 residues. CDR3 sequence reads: CASSLDRGGGEQFF. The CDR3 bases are TGTGCCAGCAGCTTAGATCGGGGCGGGGGTGAGCAGTTCTTC. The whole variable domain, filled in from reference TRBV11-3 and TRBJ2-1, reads EAGVVQSPRYKIIEKKQPVAFWCNPISGHNTLYWYLQNLGQGPELLIRYENEEAVDDSQLPKDRFSAERLKGVDSTLKIQPAELGDSAVYLCASSLDRGGGEQFFGPGTRLTVL.

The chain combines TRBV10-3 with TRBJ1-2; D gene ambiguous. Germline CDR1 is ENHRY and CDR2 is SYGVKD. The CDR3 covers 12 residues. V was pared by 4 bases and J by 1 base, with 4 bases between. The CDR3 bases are TGTGCCATCAGTGCCAGTAACTATGGCTACACCTTC. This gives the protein CAISASNYGYTF.

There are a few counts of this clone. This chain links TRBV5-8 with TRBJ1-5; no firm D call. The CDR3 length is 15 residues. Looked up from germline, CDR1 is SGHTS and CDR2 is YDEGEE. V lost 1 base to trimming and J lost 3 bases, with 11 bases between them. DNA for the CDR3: TGTGCCAGCAGCTTGTTGCGGTCAGACAATCAGCCCCAGCATTTT. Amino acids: CASSLLRSDNQPQHF.

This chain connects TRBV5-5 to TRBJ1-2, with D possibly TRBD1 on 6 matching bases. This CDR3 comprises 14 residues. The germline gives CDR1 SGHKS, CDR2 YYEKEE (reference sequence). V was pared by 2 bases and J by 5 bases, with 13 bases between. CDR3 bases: TGTGCCAGCAGCTTCTGGACAGCCGTTTATGGCTACACCTTC. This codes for CASSFWTAVYGYTF.

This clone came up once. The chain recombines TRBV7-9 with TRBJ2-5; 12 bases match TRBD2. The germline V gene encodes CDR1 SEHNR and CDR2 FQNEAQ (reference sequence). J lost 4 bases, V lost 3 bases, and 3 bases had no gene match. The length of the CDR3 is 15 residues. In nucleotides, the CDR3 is TGTGCCAGCAGCTTGACTAGCGGGAGTGTAGAGACCCAGTACTTC. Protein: CASSLTSGSVETQYF.

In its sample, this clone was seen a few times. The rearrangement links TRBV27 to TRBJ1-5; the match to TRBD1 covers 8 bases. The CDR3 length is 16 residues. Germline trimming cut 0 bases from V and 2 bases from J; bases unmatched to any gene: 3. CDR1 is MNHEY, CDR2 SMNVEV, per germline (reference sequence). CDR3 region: CASSLSDRGGNQPQHF. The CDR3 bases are TGTGCCAGCAGTTTATCCGACAGGGGAGGCAATCAGCCCCAGCATTTT.

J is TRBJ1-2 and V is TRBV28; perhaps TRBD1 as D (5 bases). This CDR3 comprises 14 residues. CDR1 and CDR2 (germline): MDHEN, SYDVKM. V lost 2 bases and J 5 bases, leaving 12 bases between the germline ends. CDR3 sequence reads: CASSLVGGSYGYTF. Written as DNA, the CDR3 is TGTGCCAGCAGTTTAGTGGGGGGTAGTTATGGCTACACCTTC.

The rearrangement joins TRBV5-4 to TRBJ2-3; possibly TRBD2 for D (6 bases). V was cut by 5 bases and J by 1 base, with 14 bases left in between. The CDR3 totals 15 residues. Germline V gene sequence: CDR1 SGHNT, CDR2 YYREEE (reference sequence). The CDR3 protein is CASRQGGARTDTQYF. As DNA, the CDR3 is TGTGCCAGCAGGCAGGGAGGTGCCCGCACAGATACGCAGTATTTT.

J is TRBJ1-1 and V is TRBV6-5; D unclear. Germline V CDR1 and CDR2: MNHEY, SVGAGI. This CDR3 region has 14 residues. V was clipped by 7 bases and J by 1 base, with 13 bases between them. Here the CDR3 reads CASKANSRNTEAFF. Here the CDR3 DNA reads TGTGCCAGCAAAGCAAATTCTCGGAACACTGAAGCTTTCTTT.

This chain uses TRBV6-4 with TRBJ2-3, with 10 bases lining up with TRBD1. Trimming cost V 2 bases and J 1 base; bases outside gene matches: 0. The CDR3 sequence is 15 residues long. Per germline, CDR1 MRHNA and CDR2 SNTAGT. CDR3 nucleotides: TGTGCCAGCAGTGACGGGACAGGGGGCACAGATACGCAGTATTTT. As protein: CASSDGTGGTDTQYF.

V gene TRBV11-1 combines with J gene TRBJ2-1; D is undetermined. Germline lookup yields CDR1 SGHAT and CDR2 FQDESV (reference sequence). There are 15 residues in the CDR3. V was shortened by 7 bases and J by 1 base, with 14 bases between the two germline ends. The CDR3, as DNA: TGTGCCAGCACCCGTGCGGCCTTGTCCTACAATGAGCAGTTCTTC. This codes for CASTRAALSYNEQFF.

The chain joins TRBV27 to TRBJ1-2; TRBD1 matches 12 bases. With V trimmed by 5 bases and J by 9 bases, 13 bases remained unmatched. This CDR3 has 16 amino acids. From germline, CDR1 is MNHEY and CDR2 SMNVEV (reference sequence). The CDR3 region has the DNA TGTGCCAGCAGTACACCTACCGGGACAGGGGGCGTCAGCTACACCTTC. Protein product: CASSTPTGTGGVSYTF.